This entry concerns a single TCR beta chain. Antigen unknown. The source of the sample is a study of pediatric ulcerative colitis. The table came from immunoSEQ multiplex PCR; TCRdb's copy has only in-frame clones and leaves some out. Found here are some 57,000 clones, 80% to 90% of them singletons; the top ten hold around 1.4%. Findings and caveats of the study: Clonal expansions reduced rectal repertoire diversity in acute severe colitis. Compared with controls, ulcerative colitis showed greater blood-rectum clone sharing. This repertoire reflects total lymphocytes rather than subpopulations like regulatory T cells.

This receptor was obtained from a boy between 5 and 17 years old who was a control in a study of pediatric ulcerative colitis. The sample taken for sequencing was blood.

DNA for the CDR3: TGTGCCAGTAGAATAAGCGGGAGCTCCTACAATGAGCAGTTCTTC. It yields the protein CASRISGSSYNEQFF. This chain joins TRBV19 and TRBJ2-1; 8 bases line up with TRBD2. Germline CDR1 and CDR2: LNHDA and SQIVND (reference sequence). The CDR3 loop spans 15 amino acids. The V segment lost 6 bases and the J segment 0 bases; nucleotides outside the gene matches: 4. The full variable domain, rest sourced from reference TRBV19 and TRBJ2-1, is DGGITQSPKYLFRKEGQNVTLSCEQNLNHDAMYWYRQDPGQGLRLIYYSQIVNDFQKGDIAEGYSVSREKKESFPLTVTSAQKNPTAFYLCASRISGSSYNEQFFGPGTRLTVL.